The T cell receptor (beta chain) described here comes from a study of T-cell reconstitution after alpha-beta-depleted transplantation in children. Unique molecular identifiers were incorporated into the prepared TCRbeta library. In TCRdb, the PCR reads were re-called with MiXCR into one record per CDR3 protein. This sample carries more than 20,000 distinct CDR3 sequences, under 13% of them seen once, and the ten largest clones take around 25%. This clonotype is medium-sized in the sample. The CDR3 consists of 12 residues. The V end lost 5 bases, the J end lost 8 bases, and 13 bases lay between the germline ends. CDR1 SQVTM and CDR2 ANQGSEA come from the germline V gene.

Source: PBMCs from the stem cell graft donor, taken from the stem cell graft. This chain joins TRBV29-1 and TRBJ2-1, with D maybe TRBD1 (5 bases). The sequence derives from a human donor who donated a stem cell graft to a child with chronic granulomatous disease. In DNA form, the CDR3 reads TGCAGCGTTATTCCTCAGGGTTATGAGCAGTTCTTC. Translating gives CSVIPQGYEQFF.